Below, 3 T cell receptor beta chains from the same sample are listed, as sequenced in a study of OX40 agonist ivuxolimab in advanced cancers. TCRdb's table, derived via immunoSEQ multiplex PCR, lists solely in-frame clones and lacks some. The table lists more than 60,000 clones, roughly 84% of them singletons, with nearly 4.5% in the top ten. Source: CD4+ or CD8+ T cells sorted from blood, taken in a trial of the OX40 agonist ivuxolimab. These receptors were obtained from an adult with an advanced solid tumor such as melanoma, head and neck, liver or kidney cancer.

This sequence joins TRBV9 and TRBJ2-7, with a possible D match to TRBD2 (6 bases). Germline loops: CDR1 SGDLS, CDR2 YYNGEE. The CDR3 length is 15 residues. Deletions cut 0 bases from V and 2 bases from J, with 12 bases between. CDR3 residues: CASSVEAGGAYEQYF. CDR3 DNA sequence: TGTGCCAGCAGCGTAGAGGCCGGCGGGGCCTACGAGCAGTACTTC.

The chain combines TRBV5-1 with TRBJ2-1, with a tentative D call TRBD2 (5 bases). CDR1 is SGHRS, CDR2 YFSETQ, per germline. This CDR3 has 15 residues. V was shortened by 0 bases and J by 0 bases, with 7 bases between the two germline ends. This chain's CDR3 is CASSLDTSSYNEQFF. In DNA form, the CDR3 reads TGCGCCAGCAGCTTGGACACTAGCTCCTACAATGAGCAGTTCTTC.

The chain is built from TRBV23-1 and TRBJ2-5, with D possibly matching TRBD2 (6 bases). TRBV23-1 is labeled an ORF, and its function is uncertain. This CDR3 comprises 14 residues. Trimming took off 4 bases at V and 3 bases at J, with 12 bases between the two ends. CDR3 nucleotide sequence: TGCGCCAGCAGTCTCCGGTGGAGGGAAGAGACCCAGTACTTC. Its translation is CASSLRWREETQYF.